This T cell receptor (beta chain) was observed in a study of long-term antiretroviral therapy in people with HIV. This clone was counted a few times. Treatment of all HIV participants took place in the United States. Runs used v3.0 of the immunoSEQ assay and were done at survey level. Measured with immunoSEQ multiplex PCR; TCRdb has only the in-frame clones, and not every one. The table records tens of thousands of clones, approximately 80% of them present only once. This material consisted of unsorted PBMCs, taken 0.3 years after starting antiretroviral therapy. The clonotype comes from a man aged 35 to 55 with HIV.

For the CDR3, the DNA is TGTGCCAGCAAGGGACTAGCGTTTACCGGGGAGCTGTTTTTT. It is translated as CASKGLAFTGELFF. The rearrangement joins TRBV6-1 to TRBJ2-2; TRBD2 matches 10 bases. Germline loops: CDR1 MNHNS, CDR2 SASEGT. The J segment lost 5 bases and the V segment lost 7 bases, leaving 4 bases of the junction unmatched. This CDR3 is built from 14 residues.